Sequencing of this TCR beta chain was carried out in a study of radiotherapy plus CTLA-4 blockade in lung cancer. Findings and limits, study-wide: The authors reported that early blood T cell clone dynamics, with interferon-beta, best predicted response.

Alongside CTLA-4 blockade with ipilimumab, patients with chemo-refractory metastatic non-small-cell lung cancer received focal radiation. Only in-frame clones appear in the TCRdb table, and some are missing; sequencing was by immunoSEQ multiplex PCR. This sample has 65,000 to 100,000 clones, with around 83% found just once. A remark on this clone: Its matching antigen is unknown.

This TCR came from a human donor with non-small cell lung cancer who had stable disease on radiotherapy plus ipilimumab. The material was peripheral blood, obtained from a patient treated with radiotherapy plus ipilimumab.

The CDR3 region has the DNA TGTGCCAGCAGCACCCCCCGACAGGGGGTTGGTGGCACAGATACGCAGTATTTT. It encodes CASSTPRQGVGGTDTQYF. The rearrangement uses TRBV7-9 and TRBJ2-3, with 9 positions matching TRBD1. J was trimmed by 1 base and V by 5 bases; bases with no gene match: 13. This CDR3 contains 18 residues. Germline-derived CDR1 and CDR2 are SEHNR and FQNEAQ (reference sequence).